This TCR beta chain appears in the sequencing data of a study of blood T cell repertoires in COVID-19. Turning to the study itself: Sites in the United States, Italy and Spain provided acute and convalescent COVID-19 samples.

The CDR3 has 14 residues. Per germline, CDR1 LGHNA and CDR2 YSLEER. Trimming took 3 bases from V and 6 from J, leaving 14 bases between them. This clone appeared a single time. The repertoire was sequenced with immunoSEQ multiplex PCR; TCRdb's copy has only in-frame clones and lacks some. There are about 130,000 clones in the sample; about 89% occur only once, and roughly 4.3% lies in the top ten. Enrolled during active infection, Seattle patients were then followed longitudinally. Sequenced: peripheral blood. This sequence was found in a man aged 60 to 75 with COVID-19, enrolled during active disease. The chain links TRBV4-3 to TRBJ1-1; possibly TRBD1 for D (6 bases). CDR3 amino acids: CASSHEGGLSEAFF. CDR3 DNA sequence: TGCGCCAGCAGCCATGAGGGGGGGCTCTCTGAAGCTTTCTTT.